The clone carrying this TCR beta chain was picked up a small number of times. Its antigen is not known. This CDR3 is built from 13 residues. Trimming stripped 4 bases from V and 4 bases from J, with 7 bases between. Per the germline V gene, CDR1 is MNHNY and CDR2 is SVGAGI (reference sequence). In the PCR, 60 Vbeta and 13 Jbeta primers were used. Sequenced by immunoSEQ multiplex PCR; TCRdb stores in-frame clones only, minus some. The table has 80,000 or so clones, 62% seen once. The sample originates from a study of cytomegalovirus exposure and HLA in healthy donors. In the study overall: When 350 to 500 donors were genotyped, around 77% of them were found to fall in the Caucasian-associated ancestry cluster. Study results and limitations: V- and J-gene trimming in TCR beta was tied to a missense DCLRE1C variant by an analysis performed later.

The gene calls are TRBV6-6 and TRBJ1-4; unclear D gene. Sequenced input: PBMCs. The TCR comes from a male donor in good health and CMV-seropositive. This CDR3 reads CASSFTDNEKLFF. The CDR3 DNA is TGTGCCAGCAGTTTCACAGATAATGAAAAACTGTTTTTT.